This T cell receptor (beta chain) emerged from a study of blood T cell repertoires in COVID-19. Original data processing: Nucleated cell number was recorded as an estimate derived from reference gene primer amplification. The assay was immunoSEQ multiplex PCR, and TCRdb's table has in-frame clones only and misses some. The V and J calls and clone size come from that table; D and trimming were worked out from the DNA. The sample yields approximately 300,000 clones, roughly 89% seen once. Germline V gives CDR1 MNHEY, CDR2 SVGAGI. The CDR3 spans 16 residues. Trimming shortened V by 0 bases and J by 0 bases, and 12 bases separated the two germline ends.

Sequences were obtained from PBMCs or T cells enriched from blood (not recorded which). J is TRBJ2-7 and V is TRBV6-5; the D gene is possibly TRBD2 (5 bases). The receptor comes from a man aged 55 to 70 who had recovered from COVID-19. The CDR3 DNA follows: TGTGCCAGCAGTTACTCGAGTAGCGCCTCCTCCTACGAGCAGTACTTC. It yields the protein CASSYSSSASSYEQYF.